The present T cell receptor beta chain was sequenced within a study of metastatic and nonmetastatic thyroid tumors. Background on the study: Malignant and benign thyroid patients had repertoires compared in peripheral blood and tumor or nodule tissue.

Not a single patient had been given any form of treatment at any point before undergoing thyroid surgery. TCRdb re-called clones via MiXCR from the PCR reads. The sample contains about 92,000 clones, 15% of which appear only once. The ends lost 2 bases at V and 2 bases at J; junction bases unmatched: 9. This CDR3 spans 16 amino acids. Germline lookup yields CDR1 SGHNT and CDR2 YENEEA. The sequencing sample was made of blood. This TCR derives from a female donor with papillary thyroid cancer or a benign thyroid nodule (not recorded which). Some clones in this sample may be carry-over from other donors' samples. The chain uses TRBV11-3 and TRBJ2-7; 7 positions match TRBD2. The DNA of the CDR3 is TGTGCCAGCAGCTTATATCGGGGGGACGGAGCCTACGAGCAGTACTTC. It yields the protein CASSLYRGDGAYEQYF.